This T cell receptor (beta chain) was observed in a study of Ad26.COV2.S vaccination and SARS-CoV-2 variants. Overall study: Ad26.COV2.S shots went into the muscle once or twice, 56 days apart.

Treatment: around 19 received Ad26.COV2.S at low or high dose, single or two shots; 5 received placebo; per-sample allocation not given. Sampling occurred on day 63 after the first vaccine or placebo injection. The CDR3 loop spans 16 amino acids. V shed 5 bases and J shed 0 bases, with 14 bases lying between them. Per the germline V gene, CDR1 is LNHDA and CDR2 is SQIVND (reference sequence). TCRdb's copy holds only in-frame clones and misses some; the assay was immunoSEQ multiplex PCR. The sample contains 350,000 to 450,000 clones, roughly 84% of which appear only once. This TCR was recovered from a person aged 18-65 years who received the Ad26.COV2.S COVID-19 vaccine or a placebo. V is TRBV19 and J is TRBJ2-1; tentatively, D is TRBD1 (6 bases). This specimen was peripheral blood, taken in a trial of Ad26.COV2.S vaccine versus placebo. The CDR3 reads CASSFWGLDSYNEQFF. DNA for the CDR3: TGTGCCAGTAGTTTTTGGGGGCTAGACTCCTACAATGAGCAGTTCTTC.